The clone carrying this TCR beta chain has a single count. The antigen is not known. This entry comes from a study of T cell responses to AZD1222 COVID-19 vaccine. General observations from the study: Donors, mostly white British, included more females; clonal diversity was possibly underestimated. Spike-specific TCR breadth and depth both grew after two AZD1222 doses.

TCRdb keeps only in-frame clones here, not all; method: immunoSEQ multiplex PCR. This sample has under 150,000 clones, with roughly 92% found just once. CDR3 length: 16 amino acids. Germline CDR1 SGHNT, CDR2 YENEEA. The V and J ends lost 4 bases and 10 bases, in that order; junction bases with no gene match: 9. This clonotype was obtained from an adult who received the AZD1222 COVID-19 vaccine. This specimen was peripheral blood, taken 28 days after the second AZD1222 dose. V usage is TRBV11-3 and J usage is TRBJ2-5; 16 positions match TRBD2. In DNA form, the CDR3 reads TGTGCCAGCAGCTCTGGGACTAGCGGGGGGGCTTTGGGCCAGTACTTC. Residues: CASSSGTSGGALGQYF. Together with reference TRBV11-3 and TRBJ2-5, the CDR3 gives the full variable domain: EAGVVQSPRYKIIEKKQPVAFWCNPISGHNTLYWYLQNLGQGPELLIRYENEEAVDDSQLPKDRFSAERLKGVDSTLKIQPAELGDSAVYLCASSSGTSGGALGQYFGPGTRLLVL.